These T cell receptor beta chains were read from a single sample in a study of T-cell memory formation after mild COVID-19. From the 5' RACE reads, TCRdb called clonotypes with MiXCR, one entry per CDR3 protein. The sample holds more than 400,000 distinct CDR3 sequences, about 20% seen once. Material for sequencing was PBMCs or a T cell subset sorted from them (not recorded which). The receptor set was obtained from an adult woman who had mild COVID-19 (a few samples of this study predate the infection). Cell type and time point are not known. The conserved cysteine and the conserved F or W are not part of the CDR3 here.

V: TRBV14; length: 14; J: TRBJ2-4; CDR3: ASSSLGQGELSIQY
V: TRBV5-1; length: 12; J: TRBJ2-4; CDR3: ASSGGPLENIQY
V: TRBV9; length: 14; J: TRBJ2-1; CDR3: ASSAPTGTTHNEQF
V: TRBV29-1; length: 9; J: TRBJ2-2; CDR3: SVADTGELF
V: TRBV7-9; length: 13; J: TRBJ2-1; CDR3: ASSPMRGVYNEQF
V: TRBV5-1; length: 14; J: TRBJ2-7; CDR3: ASSLRTGASRYEQY
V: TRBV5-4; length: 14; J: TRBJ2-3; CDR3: ASSLGGRGGTDTQY
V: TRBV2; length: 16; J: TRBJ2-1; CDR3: ASRDLLERESRGIEQF
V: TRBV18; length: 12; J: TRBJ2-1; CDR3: ASSPPKGSGEQF
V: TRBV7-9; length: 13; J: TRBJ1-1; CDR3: ASSLAIGGVSEAF
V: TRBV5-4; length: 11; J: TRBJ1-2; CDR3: ASSLEEYGGYT
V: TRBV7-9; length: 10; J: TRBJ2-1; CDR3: ASSWGADEQF
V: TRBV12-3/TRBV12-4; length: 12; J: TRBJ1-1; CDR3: ASSLDDRVTEAF